This TCR beta chain emerged from a study of beta chain features in type 1 diabetes. The CDR3 loop spans 13 amino acids. Germline loops: CDR1 SGHTA, CDR2 FQGNSA. J was trimmed by 10 bases and V by 1 base; bases with no gene match: 6. Note on this clone: Its antigen is currently unknown.

cDNA synthesis used the whole RNA isolate, giving expressed TCRB sequences. This table comes from immunoSEQ multiplex PCR, and its TCRdb copy is limited to in-frame clones, with some not included. The table lists approximately 170,000 clones, approximately 8.1% of them singletons, with approximately 0.85% in the top ten. General observations from the study: The analysis here could not establish whether HLA type shapes TCRB rearrangement. When Type 1 diabetes patients were examined, their TCRB CDR3s proved moderately but significantly shorter in all four CD4+ subsets. A greater similarity of naive, central memory and Treg TCRB repertoires was seen among patients than among healthy donors.

Donors contributed one heparinised blood draw apiece, averaging about 120 mL. Isolation of CD4+ naive, central memory, regulatory and stem cell-like memory cells was achieved by sorting via CD45RO/CCR7/CD25/CD127/CD95/CD27. This rearrangement joins TRBV7-2 to TRBJ1-2, with TRBD1 identical over 7 bases. Input material: central memory CD4+ T cells from blood. This clonotype originated in a woman in her thirties or forties with type 1 diabetes. The CDR3 DNA sequence: TGTGCCAGCAGCTTAGACTACAGGGGAGTCTACACCTTC. Its protein is CASSLDYRGVYTF.